This is a list of T cell receptor beta chains from one sample in a study of CD8+ T cells in alopecia areata. Measured with immunoSEQ multiplex PCR; TCRdb has only the in-frame clones, and not every one. The data show fewer than 200,000 clones, with 59% seen just once and about 15% held by the top ten. The input for sequencing was CD4+ T cells sorted from blood, taken at week 0. The receptors shown here come from a human donor with alopecia areata. CDR3s include the opening cysteine and the closing phenylalanine or tryptophan. D genes are given only for firm matches. Expanded clones get a size class; other rows say once, few or many, or leave the size out.

D,V,size,J,DNA,CDR3
NA,TRBV2,NA,TRBJ1-5,TGTGCCAGCAGTTCTACCGGGGGCGTCAATCAGCCCCAGCATTTT,CASSSTGGVNQPQHF
TRBD2,TRBV29-1,NA,TRBJ2-3,TGCAGCGTTGATCAGGTCGGGGGGGGCACAGATACGCAGTATTTT,CSVDQVGGGTDTQYF
NA,TRBV9,NA,TRBJ2-2,TGTGCCAGCAGCAAAACAGGGCAGGCCGGGGAGCTGTTTTTT,CASSKTGQAGELFF
NA,TRBV2,few,TRBJ1-6,TGTGCCAGCAGTCTCCGGGGGCCGGTTGATTCACCCCTCCACTTT,CASSLRGPVDSPLHF
TRBD1,TRBV6-5,NA,TRBJ1-2,TGTGCCAGCAGCCCGCTATTGAGGGGGCGAATTGGCTACACCTTC,CASSPLLRGRIGYTF
NA,TRBV2,many,TRBJ1-1,TGTGCCAGCTCCAAGCGTGGGGTTCTAACTGAAGCTTTCTTT,CASSKRGVLTEAFF
NA,TRBV23-1,NA,TRBJ2-5,TGCGCCAGCAGTCACCGGAGCCGCCAAGAGACCCAGTACTTC,CASSHRSRQETQYF
NA,TRBV4-1,few,TRBJ2-6,TGCGCCAGCAGCCAAGACCGGGACACCTCTGGGGCCAACGTCCTGACTTTC,CASSQDRDTSGANVLTF
NA,TRBV7-2,NA,TRBJ1-3,TGTGCCAGCAGCTCTGGGCCGGGAGCTGGAAACACCATATATTTT,CASSSGPGAGNTIYF
NA,TRBV5-1,NA,TRBJ2-1,TGCGCCAGCAGCACGTCTAGGGGGGCCGGGAATGAGCAGTTCTTC,CASSTSRGAGNEQFF
NA,TRBV19,once,TRBJ1-5,TGTGCCAGTAGTATAGTTAGGGCTAGCAATCAGCCCCAGCATTTT,CASSIVRASNQPQHF
NA,TRBV11-2,NA,TRBJ1-5,TGTGCCAGCAGCCTGTATAGCAATCAGCCCCAGCATTTT,CASSLYSNQPQHF